This is a list of T cell receptor beta chains from one sample in a study of blood T cell repertoires in COVID-19. Profiling relied on immunoSEQ multiplex PCR, and the TCRdb table lists in-frame clones only, not all of them. The data show 250,000 to 350,000 clones, with around 90% seen just once and 2% to 2.5% held by the top ten. Sequences were obtained from peripheral blood. The receptors were sampled from a woman in her forties or fifties who had recovered from COVID-19. Both conserved end residues are part of each CDR3. The D gene is left open where the match is weak. The size field is filled for only some rows; it gives once, few, many or a size class.

v_call	j_call	d_call	clone_size	cdr3_nt	cdr3_aa
TRBV9	TRBJ2-1	-	-	TGTGCCAGCAGCGTAGCCTCAAGGGGGGGGGAGCAGTTCTTC	CASSVASRGGEQFF
TRBV19	TRBJ1-1	TRBD1	-	TGTGCCAGTAGTATGGGCAGGGGGTGGAACACTGAAGCTTTCTTT	CASSMGRGWNTEAFF
TRBV19	TRBJ1-1	-	-	TGTGCCAGTAGTCGAGGGCGGTACACTGAAGCTTTCTTT	CASSRGRYTEAFF
TRBV6-2/TRBV6-3	TRBJ2-4	TRBD1	-	TGTGCCAGCAGTTTTCGGACAGGGTTAGCCAAAAACATTCAGTACTTC	CASSFRTGLAKNIQYF
TRBV20-1	TRBJ2-2	-	few	TGCAGTGCTAGTCTCCTTAGTTGGAACACCGGGGAGCTGTTTTTT	CSASLLSWNTGELFF
TRBV29-1	TRBJ2-3	-	once	TGCAGCCAATCTCAGGAGGCGGATACGCAGTATTTT	CSQSQEADTQYF
TRBV7-6	TRBJ2-7	-	-	TGTGCCAGCAGCAAGACGGGGGACGGAGACTACGAGCAGTACTTC	CASSKTGDGDYEQYF
TRBV10-3	TRBJ1-4	-	once	TGTGCCATCAGTGAGTCAAAAAGGACAGCCCGTCTCACTAATGAAAAACTGTTTTTT	CAISESKRTARLTNEKLFF
TRBV5-1	TRBJ2-7	-	-	TGCGCCAGCAGCCTAACCGCGGGGGCGGACGAGCAGTACTTC	CASSLTAGADEQYF
TRBV20-1	TRBJ2-1	-	-	TGCAGTGCTAGTAATGTGGTCGGGAGAACAAACAATGAGCAGTTCTTC	CSASNVVGRTNNEQFF
TRBV19	TRBJ2-1	-	-	TGTGCCAGTAGTACTCTTCCCGGGACCGGGGGAAATGAGCAGTTCTTC	CASSTLPGTGGNEQFF
TRBV2	TRBJ1-5	-	few	TGTGCCAGCAGTCCACGGGGAGGAGAGAGCAATCAGCCCCAGCATTTT	CASSPRGGESNQPQHF
TRBV4-2	TRBJ1-4	-	-	TGTGCCAGCAGCCATTCCCACCAAGCCGAGGATGAAAAACTGTTTTTT	CASSHSHQAEDEKLFF
TRBV5-6	TRBJ1-5	-	-	TGTGCCAGCAGTCGAACAGGGTCCAGCAATCAGCCCCAGCATTTT	CASSRTGSSNQPQHF
TRBV5-1	TRBJ1-1	-	-	TGCGCCAGCAGCTTGGAAATTCAGGCAGGGAACACTGAAGCTTTCTTT	CASSLEIQAGNTEAFF
TRBV6-5	TRBJ1-2	-	-	TGTGTCAGTAAGAAGGGCGGGGACTATGGCTACACCTTC	CVSKKGGDYGYTF
TRBV13	TRBJ2-5	TRBD1	once	TGTGCCAGCAGCTTAGGTACAGGGGACCAAGAGACCCAGTACTTC	CASSLGTGDQETQYF
TRBV28	TRBJ1-3	-	-	TGTGCCAGCAGCTACAGGGAGACCGGAAACACCATATATTTT	CASSYRETGNTIYF
TRBV6-4	TRBJ2-3	TRBD2	-	TGTGCCAGCAGCCTACTAGCGGGAGGGCCAGATACGCAGTATTTT	CASSLLAGGPDTQYF
TRBV7-8	TRBJ1-1	TRBD1	once	TGTGCCAGCAGCCTGAGACCGGGACAGGGGGCTAACACTGAAGCTTTCTTT	CASSLRPGQGANTEAFF